What follows are 21 T cell receptor beta chains derived from one specimen sequenced in a study of regulatory T cells in long-lasting Graves disease. The time point was: newly diagnosed GD, antithyroid drugs for less than 3 months. The TCR library was prepared using RNA isolated from PBMCs. CDR3-region Arm-PCR and iRepertoire HTBI primers produced the TCR beta libraries. TCRdb reanalysed the multiplex PCR reads using MiXCR and keeps one entry per CDR3 protein. The repertoire holds approximately 400,000 distinct CDR3 sequences, with roughly 16% as singletons. The sequencing here drew on peripheral blood mononuclear cells (PBMCs), taken at new diagnosis, from a patient treated with antithyroid drugs. The source is a female donor with Graves disease.

This clonotype was found many times. The chain joins TRBV20-1 to TRBJ2-1; D gene unclear. Trimming left V 3 bases short and J 0 bases short, with 6 bases between. Germline V gene data show CDR1 as DFQATT and CDR2 as SNEGSKA (reference sequence). The CDR3 covers 13 residues. CDR3 protein: CSASENSYNEQFF. In nucleotides, the CDR3 is TGCAGTGCTAGCGAGAACTCCTACAATGAGCAGTTCTTC.

Many counts were recorded for this clonotype. The DNA for the CDR3 is TGTGCCAGCAGTGAAAACCGGGACCGACCTAACTATGGCTACACCTTC. As protein: CASSENRDRPNYGYTF. The chain uses TRBV6-1 and TRBJ1-2; a weak D match, TRBD1 (5 bases). The germline V and J ends were trimmed by 2 bases and 0 bases, with 13 bases remaining between them. The CDR3 is made up of 16 amino acids. Germline V gives CDR1 MNHNS, CDR2 SASEGT.

The chain is built from TRBV4-1 and TRBJ1-1; tentatively, D is TRBD1 (5 bases). The V gene's germline CDR1 is MGHRA and CDR2 YSYEKL. This CDR3 is 16 amino acids long. The V gene lost 4 bases and the J gene lost 1 base, with 16 bases spanning the gap. The CDR3 protein is CASSLSPDSSNTEAFF. The CDR3 nucleotides are TGCGCCAGCAGCCTCTCCCCCGACAGTTCGAACACTGAAGCTTTCTTT.

This clonotype was observed many times. The V call is TRBV7-3, the J call TRBJ1-1, with TRBD1 identical over 10 bases. The germline gives CDR1 SGHTA, CDR2 FQGTGA. Unmatched junction bases numbered 19, after V lost 2 bases and J lost 4 bases. This CDR3 is 20 amino acids long. The CDR3 spells CASSLRGMGQGQSGGTEAFF. CDR3 sequence (DNA): TGTGCCAGCAGCTTACGCGGCATGGGACAGGGGCAATCGGGAGGCACTGAAGCTTTCTTT.

This clonotype was seen many times. The rearrangement uses TRBV3-1 and TRBJ2-2; maybe TRBD1 (6 bases). The CDR3 covers 15 residues. The V and J ends lost 0 bases and 6 bases respectively, with 11 bases between them. Per germline, CDR1 LGHDT and CDR2 YNNKEL (reference sequence). The CDR3 here is CASSQDKGEPGELFF. In DNA form, the CDR3 reads TGTGCCAGCAGCCAAGATAAGGGGGAACCCGGGGAGCTGTTTTTT.

This rearrangement joins TRBV5-1 to TRBJ2-2, with D possibly being TRBD1 or TRBD2 (5 bases each). V lost 7 bases and J 0 bases, leaving 7 bases between the germline ends. The CDR3 loop spans 13 amino acids. Germline V CDR1 and CDR2: SGHRS, YFSETQ. The CDR3 DNA is TGCGCCAGCTTGGGACCGAACACCGGGGAGCTGTTTTTT. It codes for CASLGPNTGELFF.

This clonotype was seen only a few times. The chain is built from TRBV10-1 and TRBJ1-1, with D possibly TRBD1 on 5 matching bases. The V gene's germline CDR1 is WNHNN and CDR2 SYGVQD (reference sequence). The CDR3 is 14 residues long. Trimming removed 6 bases from V and 6 bases from J, with 17 bases in between. CDR3 bases: TGCGCCAGCAGCAAAGACAGACCCCCGGCTGAAGCTTTCTTT. Translating it yields CASSKDRPPAEAFF.

This clonotype showed up many times. The J gene is TRBJ2-5, the V gene TRBV11-2, with a weak D call TRBD2 (6 bases). The CDR3 length is 13 residues. Germline V gives CDR1 SGHAT, CDR2 FQNNGV. Trimming stripped 6 bases from V and 4 bases from J, with 12 bases between. DNA for the CDR3: TGTGCCAGCAGTCCTAGCGTGCGAGAGACCCAGTACTTC. This translates into CASSPSVRETQYF.

This clonotype was counted at least ten times. CDR3 sequence (DNA): TGTGCCAGCAGACTAGGGGCCGTAGTTAACACTGAAGCTTTCTTT. Its translation: CASRLGAVVNTEAFF. J is TRBJ1-1 and V is TRBV12-3 or TRBV12-4, with D perhaps TRBD1 (5 bases). This CDR3 contains 15 residues. V lost 6 bases, J lost 2 bases, and 16 bases lay in between.

This clonotype was counted ten times or more. This sequence joins TRBV2 and TRBJ1-4; D is uncertain. Germline V gives CDR1 SNHLY, CDR2 FYNNEI. Trimming left V 3 bases short and J 0 bases short, with 2 bases between. CDR3 length: 13 amino acids. The CDR3 nucleotides read TGTGCCAGCAGTGAGCCAACTAATGAAAAACTGTTTTTT. Its protein product is CASSEPTNEKLFF. The full variable domain, rest sourced from reference TRBV2 and TRBJ1-4, is EPEVTQTPSHQVTQMGQEVILRCVPISNHLYFYWYRQILGQKVEFLVSFYNNEISEKSEIFDDQFSVERPDGSNFTLKIRSTKLEDSAMYFCASSEPTNEKLFFGSGTQLSVL.

This clonotype was counted only a few times. The rearrangement uses TRBV25-1 and TRBJ2-7, with unresolved D. With 4 bases removed from V and 3 bases from J, the gap between germline ends came to 13 bases. Germline loops: CDR1 MGHDK, CDR2 SYGVNS. The CDR3 length is 14 residues. CDR3 DNA sequence: TGTGCCAGCAGTGCCTCTCCGCGAATCTACGAGCAGTACTTC. Translating it yields CASSASPRIYEQYF.

The sample holds many counts of this clonotype. This chain connects TRBV27 to TRBJ2-5, with 7 bases aligning to TRBD2. CDR1 and CDR2 from the germline V gene are MNHEY and SMNVEV (reference sequence). The CDR3 extends over 14 amino acids. The trim removed 1 base at V and 5 bases at J, leaving 4 bases unmatched. The CDR3 DNA is TGTGCCAGCAGTTTATTTGGGGGGGGGGAGACCCAGTACTTC. Its protein product is CASSLFGGGETQYF.

This clonotype has at least ten counts. The chain uses TRBV12-3 or TRBV12-4 and TRBJ1-2; 9 bases are a match to TRBD1. The CDR3 is made up of 12 amino acids. V was pared by 5 bases and J by 5 bases, with 0 bases of the junction left unmatched. CDR3 in amino acids: CASSGTGYGYTF. CDR3 bases: TGTGCCAGCAGTGGGACAGGGTATGGCTACACCTTC.

This clonotype has just one count. The chain employs TRBV9 and TRBJ2-7, with D possibly TRBD2 on 5 matching bases. V was trimmed by 3 bases and J by 1 base, leaving 11 bases between them. CDR1 SGDLS and CDR2 YYNGEE come from the germline V gene. This CDR3 contains 14 residues. This chain's CDR3 is CASSGDYGSYEQYF. CDR3 bases: TGTGCCAGCAGCGGCGACTACGGTTCCTACGAGCAGTACTTC.

This clonotype was found many times. The chain joins TRBV5-5 to TRBJ1-2, with D perhaps TRBD1 (5 bases). This CDR3 spans 14 amino acids. Germline CDR1 SGHKS, CDR2 YYEKEE (reference sequence). Trimming shortened V by 1 base and J by 7 bases, and 14 bases separated the two germline ends. CDR3 residues: CASSLRQGAGGYTF. The CDR3 nucleotides are TGTGCCAGCAGCTTGAGGCAGGGAGCAGGTGGCTACACCTTC.

This chain links TRBV12-5 with TRBJ2-2; TRBD1 might be the D (5 bases). Between the trimmed V and J ends, which lost 4 bases and 2 bases, there was a span of 11 bases. Germline V CDR1 and CDR2: LGHNT, FRNRAP. This CDR3 contains 15 residues. CDR3: CASGWGSLNTGELFF. DNA for the CDR3: TGTGCTAGTGGTTGGGGCTCCCTAAACACCGGGGAGCTGTTTTTT.

This clonotype occurred many times. The chain uses TRBV3-1 and TRBJ2-7, with 7 nucleotides matching TRBD1. CDR3 length: 12 residues. Losses at the gene ends were 5 bases for V and 6 bases for J; bases not matched to a gene: 4. Germline values: CDR1 LGHDT, CDR2 YNNKEL (reference sequence). In DNA form, the CDR3 reads TGTGCCAGCAGCTACAGGGGCGCCGAGCAGTACTTC. Encoded protein: CASSYRGAEQYF.

The table lists this clonotype with many counts. This chain joins TRBV30 and TRBJ2-7; 7 bases fit TRBD1. There are 13 residues in the CDR3. Germline CDR1 is GTSNPN and CDR2 is SVGIG (reference sequence). Trimming at V came to 8 bases and at J to 3 bases, leaving 10 bases not matched to a gene. This CDR3 is CAATGVGNYEQYF. As DNA, the CDR3 is TGTGCCGCAACAGGGGTGGGAAACTACGAGCAGTACTTC.

Remarks on this clonotype: A much larger clone lies one base from this, so it may be a read error. The genes are TRBV3-1 and TRBJ2-7, with D possibly being TRBD1 (6 bases). CDR3 size: 12 residues. Germline V gene lookup returns CDR1 LGHDT and CDR2 YNNKEL (reference sequence). Trimming took 7 bases from V and 7 from J, leaving 14 bases between them. In DNA, the CDR3 is TGTGCCAGCAAATACAGGGCCGGGGAGCAGTACTTC. Amino acid sequence: CASKYRAGEQYF.

This clonotype was counted at least ten times. V and J are TRBV12-3 or TRBV12-4 and TRBJ1-6; D might be TRBD1 (5 bases). The V end was cut by 3 bases, the J end by 5 bases, with 23 bases between. The CDR3 consists of 19 residues. CDR3 sequence reads: CASSFALGDARGHNSPLHF. The CDR3 region has the DNA TGTGCCAGCAGTTTTGCATTGGGGGACGCCAGAGGCCATAATTCACCCCTCCACTTT.

Only a few counts were recorded for this clonotype. V gene TRBV6-1 combines with J gene TRBJ2-3; a weak D match, TRBD2 (5 bases). From germline, CDR1 is MNHNS and CDR2 SASEGT. Between the trimmed V and J ends, which lost 7 bases and 2 bases, there was a span of 13 bases. The CDR3 consists of 14 residues. In DNA form, the CDR3 reads TGTGCCAGCACCCCGGACTTATACACAGATACGCAGTATTTT. Translated, it gives CASTPDLYTDTQYF.